This T cell receptor (beta chain) was sequenced in a study of T cell repertoires in cytomegalovirus infection. Looking at the study overall: CMV epitopes that were recently identified and HLA-C-restricted were used alongside well-studied HLA-B-restricted ones. Public TCR beta signatures indicated both CMV infection and matching HLA type. Study-level points and caveats: HLA-C-restricted CMV-specific TCR beta clonotypes were dominant in the ex vivo response.

TCRdb analysed the reads with MiXCR anew, one entry per CDR3 protein. The repertoire holds about 900,000 distinct CDR3 sequences, with approximately 31% as singletons. A note on this clonotype: Antigen specificity is unknown.

The CDR3 covers 15 residues. V lost 5 bases to trimming and J lost 6 bases; unmatched junction nucleotides: 9. From germline, CDR1 is SEHNR and CDR2 FQNEAQ (reference sequence). This clonotype originated in a human donor in good health (CMV status not recorded). Some clones in this sample may be carry-over from other donors' samples. The sequenced sample was cultured CD8+ T cells from PBMCs, obtained from culture after CMV antigen stimulation. This sequence joins TRBV7-9 and TRBJ1-2; TRBD1 matches 10 bases. CDR3 nucleotides: TGTGCCAGCAGCCCTCCGGACAGGGGGGGAGATGGCTACACCTTC. This gives the protein CASSPPDRGGDGYTF. The complete variable domain, with remaining parts taken from reference TRBV7-9 and TRBJ1-2, reads DTGVSQNPRHKITKRGQNVTFRCDPISEHNRLYWYRQTLGQGPEFLTYFQNEAQLEKSRLLSDRFSAERPKGSFSTLEIQRTEQGDSAMYLCASSPPDRGGDGYTFGSGTRLTVV.